This passage covers 24 T cell receptor beta chains from one sample sequenced in a study of T-cell reconstitution after alpha-beta-depleted transplantation in children. Library preparation (for TCRbeta) was performed with unique molecular identifiers. TCRdb passed the PCR reads through MiXCR, listing each CDR3 protein once. The table lists around 370,000 distinct CDR3 sequences, around 15% of them singletons. Material: PBMCs, mostly from graft donor cells, obtained 360 days after TCRalphabeta/CD19-depleted stem cell transplant. The receptors were gathered from a male patient aged 2 to 10 who had a stem cell transplant for acute lymphoblastic leukemia, so the T cells may come from the graft donor.

This clonotype was counted ten times or more. In DNA form, the CDR3 reads TGTGCCAGCAGTTTAGGTGCCGGTAGCGGGAGACCCCTTTTGAGGTCCTACGAGCAGTACTTC. It specifies CASSLGAGSGRPLLRSYEQYF. The gene calls are TRBV12-3 or TRBV12-4 and TRBJ2-7, with 9 bases matching TRBD2. The CDR3 spans 21 residues. Trimming removed 1 base from V and 1 base from J; junction bases left unmatched: 20.

The rearrangement links TRBV12-3 or TRBV12-4 to TRBJ2-5; TRBD1 or TRBD2 may be the D gene (6 bases each). This CDR3 has 14 residues. V dropped 4 bases and J dropped 7 bases, with 16 bases sitting between them. Here the CDR3 DNA reads TGTGCCAGCAGTTCCCGGGGGCCCTGGGGGACCCAGTACTTC. Amino acids: CASSSRGPWGTQYF.

The table lists this clonotype with a few counts. This chain joins TRBV5-1 and TRBJ2-7, with D possibly being TRBD1 or TRBD2 (5 bases each). The CDR3 totals 15 residues. Per the germline V gene, CDR1 is SGHRS and CDR2 is YFSETQ. Between the trimmed V and J ends, which lost 2 bases and 2 bases, there was a span of 14 bases. CDR3 coding DNA: TGCGCCAGCAGCTTTGGGGCGGGCAAACCCTACGAGCAGTACTTC. Translated: CASSFGAGKPYEQYF.

The chain couples TRBV5-5 to TRBJ2-2, with D perhaps TRBD1 (5 bases). Germline loops: CDR1 SGHKS, CDR2 YYEKEE (reference sequence). V gave up 5 bases and J gave up 3 bases, with 20 bases separating them. This CDR3 is 17 amino acids long. The CDR3 sequence is CASSGPQGKPYTGELFF. CDR3 in DNA: TGTGCCAGCAGTGGACCTCAGGGAAAACCGTACACCGGGGAGCTGTTTTTT. Supplemented by reference TRBV5-5 and TRBJ2-2, the full variable domain reads DAGVTQSPTHLIKTRGQQVTLRCSPISGHKSVSWYQQVLGQGPQFIFQYYEKEERGRGNFPDRFSARQFPNYSSELNVNALLLGDSALYLCASSGPQGKPYTGELFFGEGSRLTVL.

The rearrangement links TRBV12-3 or TRBV12-4 to TRBJ2-2; tentative D call: TRBD2 (6 bases). Trimming removed 6 bases from V and 4 bases from J, with 15 bases in between. The length of the CDR3 is 15 residues. The CDR3 coding sequence is TGTGCCAGCAGCCAGACTAGTATAGGCACCGGGGAGCTGTTTTTT. As protein: CASSQTSIGTGELFF.

V and J are TRBV4-1 and TRBJ1-1, with no clear D. Germline V gene data show CDR1 as MGHRA and CDR2 as YSYEKL. The CDR3 extends over 13 amino acids. V lost 1 base and J 3 bases, leaving 6 bases between the germline ends. The DNA of the CDR3 is TGCGCCAGCAGCCAAGTAGGGCACACTGAAGCTTTCTTT. It translates to CASSQVGHTEAFF.

This clonotype was detected many times. V and J are TRBV20-1 and TRBJ2-5; 7 nucleotides align to TRBD1. Trimming took 6 bases from V and 4 from J; bases not matched to a gene: 5. The germline V gene has CDR1 DFQATT and CDR2 SNEGSKA (reference sequence). This CDR3 region has 12 residues. This CDR3 reads CSAATGSETQYF. For the CDR3, the DNA is TGCAGTGCGGCGACAGGGTCAGAGACCCAGTACTTC.

The sample holds many counts of this clonotype. The chain employs TRBV4-1 and TRBJ2-7; no clear D gene. The CDR3 runs to 12 residues. Germline V gene sequence: CDR1 MGHRA, CDR2 YSYEKL. The V gene lost 0 bases and the J gene lost 5 bases, with 5 bases spanning the gap. CDR3 in amino acids: CASSQDYDEQYF. The DNA of the CDR3 is TGCGCCAGCAGCCAAGATTACGACGAGCAGTACTTC.

This clonotype was observed a handful of times. The chain is built from TRBV28 and TRBJ2-5, with no clear D. V was pared by 6 bases and J by 2 bases, with 13 bases between. The CDR3 is 14 amino acids. CDR1 and CDR2 (germline): MDHEN, SYDVKM. The DNA of the CDR3 is TGTGCCAGCAGCCCTGGGATTTGGCAAGAGACCCAGTACTTC. Protein sequence: CASSPGIWQETQYF.

Only a few counts were recorded for this clonotype. The V and J genes are TRBV7-9 and TRBJ2-3, with 8 bases fitting TRBD2. Germline lookup yields CDR1 SEHNR and CDR2 FQNEAQ (reference sequence). Losses at the gene ends were 5 bases for V and 2 bases for J; bases not matched to a gene: 12. This CDR3 comprises 17 residues. The CDR3 DNA is TGTGCCAGCAGCGAGGACCGAGTAGCGGGATTCACAGATACGCAGTATTTT. This codes for CASSEDRVAGFTDTQYF.

The sample holds a few counts of this clonotype. The gene calls are TRBV5-5 and TRBJ1-5; 7 nucleotides line up with TRBD1. CDR1 SGHKS and CDR2 YYEKEE come from the germline V gene (reference sequence). This CDR3 is 16 amino acids long. Trimming at V came to 0 bases and at J to 5 bases, leaving 8 bases not matched to a gene. In DNA, the CDR3 is TGTGCCAGCAGCTTGGGGCAGGGGGACCTCTATCAGCCCCAGCATTTT. Protein product: CASSLGQGDLYQPQHF.

The chain has TRBV12-3 or TRBV12-4 and TRBJ2-7, with 12 nucleotides matching TRBD2. The CDR3 has 13 residues. The ends lost 8 bases at V and 4 bases at J; junction bases unmatched: 3. The CDR3 DNA follows: TGTGCCAGCGTACTAGCGGGAGGTTACGAGCAGTACTTC. Its protein product is CASVLAGGYEQYF.

This clonotype was recorded many times. V is TRBV5-1 and J is TRBJ2-7; the D gene could be TRBD1 or TRBD2 (5 bases each). The CDR3 covers 17 residues. Germline CDR1 and CDR2: SGHRS and YFSETQ. V gave up 0 bases and J gave up 7 bases, with 23 bases separating them. The CDR3 loop is CASSLDAGTLRVWEQYF. CDR3 sequence (DNA): TGCGCCAGCAGCTTGGACGCCGGGACGCTGAGGGTCTGGGAGCAGTACTTC.

This clonotype has ten or more counts. The chain uses TRBV12-3 or TRBV12-4 and TRBJ2-1; 10 nucleotides agree with TRBD2. Losses at the gene ends were 4 bases for V and 0 bases for J; bases not matched to a gene: 0. The CDR3 runs to 15 residues. The CDR3 DNA reads TGTGCCAGCAGTTGGACTAGCGGCTCCTACAATGAGCAGTTCTTC. It yields the protein CASSWTSGSYNEQFF.

Only a few counts were recorded for this clonotype. V usage is TRBV28 and J usage is TRBJ2-7; 8 nucleotides line up with TRBD1. The CDR3 covers 14 residues. Germline CDR1 and CDR2: MDHEN and SYDVKM. V lost 6 bases and J lost 0; bases outside the gene matches: 4. Written as DNA, the CDR3 is TGTGCCAGCAGCTGGACAGGGTTCTCCTACGAGCAGTACTTC. The encoded protein is CASSWTGFSYEQYF.

This clonotype was seen more than once but under ten times. The CDR3 nucleotides read TGTGCCAGCAGTTTTCGGGGACTAGCGGGTTCACTCAATGAGCAGTTCTTC. Translating it yields CASSFRGLAGSLNEQFF. This chain uses TRBV28 with TRBJ2-1; TRBD2 agrees at 12 bases. After removal of 3 bases from V and 6 bases from J, the junction contained 9 bases not matched to a gene. Germline CDR1 reads MDHEN; CDR2 reads SYDVKM. The CDR3 has 17 residues.

This clonotype was observed a handful of times. The chain employs TRBV6-2 or TRBV6-3 and TRBJ2-2, with 10 bases lining up with TRBD2. J was trimmed by 6 bases and V by 6 bases; bases with no gene match: 7. This CDR3 spans 15 amino acids. Germline V gene lookup returns CDR1 MNHEY and CDR2 SVGEGT. CDR3 nucleotides: TGTGCCAGCAGGCCCGGACTAGCGGCGGCCGGGGAGCTGTTTTTT. It is translated as CASRPGLAAAGELFF.

The sample holds a few counts of this clonotype. The CDR3 spells CASSSSGLTDTQYF. CDR3 bases: TGTGCCAGCAGCTCCAGTGGGTTAACAGATACGCAGTATTTT. This chain joins TRBV7-3 and TRBJ2-3; no clear D. Germline CDR1 is SGHTA and CDR2 is FQGTGA. V was trimmed by 4 bases and J by 3 bases, leaving 11 bases between them. This CDR3 region has 14 residues.

This clonotype came up many times. The chain couples TRBV12-3 or TRBV12-4 to TRBJ2-5, with D tentatively TRBD1 (6 bases). V lost 3 bases, J lost 4 bases, and 12 bases lay in between. The CDR3 length is 14 residues. CDR3 loop: CASSFTGMGETQYF. The CDR3 DNA reads TGTGCCAGCAGTTTCACAGGGATGGGAGAGACCCAGTACTTC.

The chain employs TRBV20-1 and TRBJ2-3; 7 positions agree with TRBD1. The germline gives CDR1 DFQATT, CDR2 SNEGSKA (reference sequence). V lost 7 bases, J lost 4 bases, and 23 bases stayed unmatched. This CDR3 spans 18 amino acids. The CDR3 region is CSVSQPQGPFKASDTQYF. CDR3 coding DNA: TGCAGTGTTTCTCAACCACAGGGGCCTTTCAAAGCCTCAGATACGCAGTATTTT.

At least ten counts were recorded for this clonotype. The chain has TRBV28 and TRBJ1-6; 8 nucleotides match TRBD1. This CDR3 is built from 13 residues. After removal of 5 bases from V and 7 bases from J, the junction contained 1 base not matched to a gene. Per germline, CDR1 MDHEN and CDR2 SYDVKM. CDR3 DNA sequence: TGTGCCAGCAGTCGGGACAGGAATTCACCCCTCCACTTT. This encodes CASSRDRNSPLHF.

In its sample, this clonotype was seen a few times. The V and J genes are TRBV7-3 and TRBJ2-1; 8 bases are a match to TRBD2. V trimming: 5 bases; J trimming: 4 bases; junction bases outside the gene matches: 16. The CDR3 runs 18 residues. CDR1 is SGHTA, CDR2 FQGTGA, per germline. CDR3 amino acids: CASSPRGRGGPGYNEQFF. In nucleotides, the CDR3 is TGTGCCAGCAGCCCTAGGGGCCGGGGGGGGCCGGGTTACAATGAGCAGTTCTTC.

The chain employs TRBV5-1 and TRBJ2-6; TRBD2 matches at 9 bases. From germline, CDR1 is SGHRS and CDR2 YFSETQ. The J segment lost 2 bases and the V segment lost 0 bases, leaving 3 bases of the junction unmatched. The CDR3 runs 17 residues. The CDR3 bases are TGCGCCAGCAGCTTGGTGGTAGCGGGAGCTGGGGCCAACGTCCTGACTTTC. It codes for CASSLVVAGAGANVLTF.

The J gene is TRBJ2-2, the V gene TRBV6-1; 9 bases map to TRBD1. Looked up from germline, CDR1 is MNHNS and CDR2 is SASEGT. V lost 7 bases, J lost 7 bases, and 13 bases stayed unmatched. This CDR3 region has 16 residues. CDR3 region: CASNPTGGDGNGELFF. CDR3 nucleotides: TGTGCCAGCAACCCGACAGGGGGTGATGGTAACGGGGAGCTGTTTTTT.